This T cell receptor (beta chain) was found in a study of blood T cell repertoires in COVID-19 (dated by TCRdb to 2018 to 2020). In terms of the full investigation: The collaborator samples originated in the United States, Italy and Spain and spanned the acute and convalescent phases of COVID-19. The material from the prospective study consisted of cDNA or gDNA derived from T cells, B-cell-depleted T cells, or PBMCs. The samples were drawn from two sources: the first 160 participants of the ongoing ImmuneRACE study, and over 950 subjects contributed by 6 global collaborators. Nearly every sample came with metadata listing a de-identified subject ID, COVID-19 status, age in years and sex. Subjects who had been exposed to COVID-19, were actively infected with it, or had recovered from it provided the deeply sampled blood TCRbeta repertoires that made up the dataset. The repertoires were made available in a free public database intended to serve as a resource for research on the immune response to SARS-CoV-2. Where HLA class I and class II types were available, the types were taken from metadata supplied by the sample provider, not from assay-based typing.

Summary of the overall study and its limitations: The quantity of clinical and demographic metadata differed by source and by participant and was supplied without curation.

The immunoSEQ Assay, a bias-controlled multiplex PCR, was used to amplify TCRbeta CDR3 regions from genomic DNA. The source study handled its data this way. The number of nucleated cells in each sample was estimated by amplification of reference gene primers within the assay. To quantify the absolute abundance of each unique TCRbeta CDR3 rearrangement, sequence reads were collapsed and filtered. Productive Simpson clonality was computed per sample as the square root of Simpson's diversity index over productive rearrangements. TCRdb's version of the immuneACCESS table is confined to in-frame rearrangements and falls short of the full clone set. An unresolved V gene accounts for under half of the shortfall where checked; the remainder is of unknown origin. The V and J calls and clone size come from that table; D and trimming were worked out from the DNA. This sample is represented by about 240,000 clones; approximately 86% of them were singletons. The top ten clones comprise 2.5% to 3.5% of the sample.

With respect to this clone: What this receptor recognizes is not known. Per-base quality was not reported, and no clone a single base away is much larger than it.

CDR1 is given as MNHEY and CDR2 as SVGAGI, both from the germline V gene. Trimming removed 9 bases from V and 3 bases from J, leaving 15 bases between the germline ends. The CDR3 spans 14 residues, from the cysteine through the phenylalanine. Kept here is only the CDR3 DNA, which spans 42 bases and is read in frame from base 1. Participants in the prospective study were aged about 18 to 95 years, lived in more than 20 United States geographic areas, and enrolled through a virtual design. Cohort assignment in the prospective study relied on participant-reported clinical history from a screening survey and a study questionnaire. Each participant in the prospective study had whole blood, serum and a nasopharyngeal or oropharyngeal swab collected by mobile phlebotomists. Over an approximately two-month period, participants in the prospective study had the option of providing additional blood draws and questionnaires. Before DNA extraction, prospective study blood samples were shipped either frozen or at room temperature.

This clonotype was obtained from a woman aged 40-49 years with acute COVID-19. Recombination linked TRBV6-5 to TRBJ1-5; D gene: possibly TRBD1, on 5 matching bases. The sample consisted of PBMCs or T cells enriched from blood (not recorded which). This receptor carries the CDR3 CASAVGGNNQPQHF. The DNA reads TGTGCCAGTGCGGTCGGGGGGAACAATCAGCCCCAGCATTTT.